Listed here are 16 T cell receptor beta chains from one sample, sequenced in a study of T-cell memory formation after mild COVID-19. TCRdb passed the 5' RACE reads through MiXCR, listing each CDR3 protein once. The repertoire holds about 210,000 distinct CDR3 sequences, under 30% seen once, with around 10% in the top ten. Sample: PBMCs or a T cell subset sorted from them (not recorded which). Receptors originate from an adult woman who had mild COVID-19 (a few samples of this study predate the infection). Cell type and time point are not known.

The chain joins TRBV5-5 to TRBJ2-5; D is perhaps TRBD1 (5 bases). Germline lookup yields CDR1 SGHKS and CDR2 YYEKEE (reference sequence). This CDR3 contains 15 residues. V lost 1 base and J 2 bases, leaving 12 bases between the germline ends. The DNA for the CDR3 is TGTGCCAGCAGCTTGAGGGGTGGGGCACAAGAGACCCAGTACTTC. Translation gives CASSLRGGAQETQYF.

The chain couples TRBV7-2 to TRBJ2-1; 13 bases match TRBD2. The CDR3 is 16 residues long. Germline-derived CDR1 and CDR2 are SGHTA and FQGNSA. V lost 4 bases to trimming and J lost 9 bases; unmatched junction nucleotides: 9. The CDR3 region is CASSSPPRTSGGEQFF. The CDR3 nucleotides are TGTGCCAGCAGCTCACCGCCCCGGACTAGCGGGGGTGAGCAGTTCTTC.

This clonotype was picked up a small number of times. The chain employs TRBV2 and TRBJ2-7, with 7 bases matching TRBD2. Germline V gives CDR1 SNHLY, CDR2 FYNNEI. This CDR3 spans 13 amino acids. V shed 4 bases and J 2 bases; nucleotides not matched to a gene: 2. The CDR3 region is CASSGGRPYEQYF. The CDR3 coding sequence is TGTGCCAGCAGTGGCGGGAGACCCTACGAGCAGTACTTC.

V usage is TRBV2 and J usage is TRBJ2-1; 8 nucleotides line up with TRBD1. The CDR3 length is 12 residues. V was clipped by 6 bases and J by 14 bases; unmatched bases: 9. Germline V lookup: CDR1 SNHLY, CDR2 FYNNEI. CDR3 bases: TGTGCCAGCAGACAATTGGACAGGGAGAAGTTCTTC. Protein product: CASRQLDREKFF.

The chain combines TRBV7-9 with TRBJ1-5; D might be TRBD1 (5 bases). CDR1 and CDR2 (germline): SEHNR, FQNEAQ (reference sequence). The CDR3 totals 17 residues. V was shortened by 0 bases and J by 0 bases, with 12 bases between the two germline ends. The CDR3 DNA reads TGTGCCAGCAGCTTAGCGCGGGGGGGAGCTAGCAATCAGCCCCAGCATTTT. Translated: CASSLARGGASNQPQHF.

The J gene is TRBJ2-2, the V gene TRBV9; weak D call: TRBD2 (5 bases). The CDR3 covers 14 residues. Germline CDR1 and CDR2: SGDLS and YYNGEE. The V gene lost 0 bases and the J gene lost 3 bases, with 6 bases spanning the gap. DNA of the CDR3: TGTGCCAGCAGCGTAGAAGCGGACACCGGGGAGCTGTTTTTT. Protein: CASSVEADTGELFF.

This clonotype was recorded only once. The chain combines TRBV21-1 with TRBJ2-3; TRBD1 is taken as the D call from the table, unchecked against the DNA. TRBV21-1 counts as a pseudogene. The CDR3 consists of 15 residues. For the CDR3, the DNA is TGTGCCAGCAGCAAAGGGCCAGGGAGCACAGATACGCAGTATTTT. It is translated as CASSKGPGSTDTQYF.

In its sample, this clonotype was seen a few times. DNA for the CDR3: TGTGCCAGCAGCCCCGAGCCTAGCGGGAGAAATGAGCAGTTCTTC. It codes for CASSPEPSGRNEQFF. The chain joins TRBV7-2 to TRBJ2-1; TRBD2 matches 10 bases. Looked up from germline, CDR1 is SGHTA and CDR2 is FQGNSA. The CDR3 sequence is 15 residues long. V shed 5 bases and J 7 bases; nucleotides not matched to a gene: 8.

The V gene is TRBV20-1, the J gene TRBJ2-7; D not certain. The V end was cut by 3 bases, the J end by 1 base, with 4 bases between. The CDR3 contains 11 residues. Looked up from germline, CDR1 is DFQATT and CDR2 is SNEGSKA (reference sequence). CDR3 in DNA: TGCAGTGCTAGTAGGTCCTACGAGCAGTACTTC. Translating gives CSASRSYEQYF.

This clonotype was recorded a few times. This chain joins TRBV12-3 or TRBV12-4 and TRBJ2-7, with 11 bases identical to TRBD2. Trimming removed 3 bases from V and 4 bases from J; junction bases left unmatched: 14. This CDR3 region has 18 residues. This CDR3 reads CASSLVLAGGRGWYEQYF. The CDR3 DNA reads as TGTGCCAGCAGTTTGGTTCTAGCGGGAGGCCGGGGGTGGTACGAGCAGTACTTC.

This clonotype was observed a few times. V gene TRBV2 combines with J gene TRBJ2-3, with D possibly matching TRBD2 (6 bases). This CDR3 is 12 amino acids long. V dropped 7 bases and J dropped 5 bases, with 10 bases sitting between them. Germline CDR1 and CDR2: SNHLY and FYNNEI. CDR3 coding DNA: TGTGCCAGCACCGGGGGTCAAGATACGCAGTATTTT. It is translated as CASTGGQDTQYF.

The rearrangement joins TRBV20-1 to TRBJ2-7, with 7 bases aligning to TRBD2. J was trimmed by 5 bases and V by 0 bases; bases with no gene match: 10. Germline V gene lookup returns CDR1 DFQATT and CDR2 SNEGSKA (reference sequence). The CDR3 is 15 residues long. The CDR3 reads CSARDSGLGVDEQYF. CDR3 bases: TGCAGTGCTAGAGATTCTGGACTAGGAGTGGACGAGCAGTACTTC.

The rearrangement joins TRBV6-2 or TRBV6-3 to TRBJ1-2; D is possibly TRBD1 (6 bases). The V gene lost 5 bases and the J gene lost 4 bases, with 14 bases spanning the gap. CDR1 and CDR2 (germline): MNHEY, SVGEGT. The CDR3 is made up of 14 amino acids. The CDR3 is CASSTPGVGYGYTF. DNA of the CDR3: TGTGCCAGCAGTACCCCAGGGGTCGGCTATGGCTACACCTTC.

Only a few counts were recorded for this clonotype. The chain joins TRBV11-3 to TRBJ2-3, with TRBD2 matching over 10 bases. V lost 5 bases, J lost 3 bases, and 17 bases stayed unmatched. The CDR3 is 19 residues long. In germline, CDR1 is SGHNT, CDR2 YENEEA. CDR3 nucleotide sequence: TGTGCCAGCAGCCTCGGGGGTAGCGGGGGGACCTCTTGGACAGATACGCAGTATTTT. It codes for CASSLGGSGGTSWTDTQYF. The full variable domain, completed using reference TRBV11-3 and TRBJ2-3, is EAGVVQSPRYKIIEKKQPVAFWCNPISGHNTLYWYLQNLGQGPELLIRYENEEAVDDSQLPKDRFSAERLKGVDSTLKIQPAELGDSAVYLCASSLGGSGGTSWTDTQYFGPGTRLTVL.

The V and J genes are TRBV20-1 and TRBJ2-5; 7 nucleotides line up with TRBD1. J was trimmed by 7 bases and V by 5 bases; bases with no gene match: 4. CDR3 size: 11 residues. CDR1 DFQATT and CDR2 SNEGSKA come from the germline V gene (reference sequence). The CDR3 DNA reads TGCAGTGCTGACAGGGACGGGACCCAGTACTTC. The encoded protein is CSADRDGTQYF.

The genes are TRBV11-2 and TRBJ2-7, with unresolved D. Trimming removed 4 bases from V and 9 bases from J, with 16 bases in between. CDR3 length: 13 amino acids. Germline-derived CDR1 and CDR2 are SGHAT and FQNNGV. The CDR3 DNA reads TGTGCCAGCAGCTCCCCGTTAAGCTTAGGGCAGTACGTC. It specifies CASSSPLSLGQYV.